Each of the 5 T cell receptor beta chains below was sequenced from the same sample in a study of graft-versus-host responses after intestinal transplantation. Method: immunoSEQ multiplex PCR; TCRdb's copy keeps in-frame clones and lacks some. The data show around 100,000 clones, with 93% seen just once and 0.9% to 1.5% held by the top ten. For these receptors, no antigen is known. The specimen comprised unstimulated CD8+ T cells sorted from spleen or lymph node cells, sampled before transplant. The receptor source for this set is a human donor who was the organ donor for an intestinal transplant.

The chain carries TRBV4-2 and TRBJ2-7, with D possibly being TRBD1 (6 bases). The CDR3 covers 14 residues. The V end lost 0 bases, the J end lost 2 bases, and 8 bases lay between the germline ends. Germline CDR1 reads LGHNA; CDR2 reads YNFKEQ. The CDR3 here is CASSQEGQTYEQYF. DNA for the CDR3: TGTGCCAGCAGCCAAGAGGGACAAACCTACGAGCAGTACTTC.

The chain uses TRBV4-2 and TRBJ2-2; 13 nucleotides match TRBD2. The CDR3 is 15 residues long. The V and J ends lost 8 bases and 5 bases, in that order; junction bases with no gene match: 5. From germline, CDR1 is LGHNA and CDR2 YNFKEQ. The CDR3 DNA reads TGTGCCAGCGCGGGGACTAGCGGGATTACCGGGGAGCTGTTTTTT. Residues: CASAGTSGITGELFF.

V gene TRBV30 combines with J gene TRBJ2-3; D unclear. V lost 4 bases and J lost 5, with 10 bases in between. CDR3 size: 12 residues. Germline V gene sequence: CDR1 GTSNPN, CDR2 SVGIG (reference sequence). CDR3 in amino acids: CAWTAPQDTQYF. In nucleotides, the CDR3 is TGTGCCTGGACCGCACCCCAAGATACGCAGTATTTT.

The genes are TRBV9 and TRBJ2-3; 8 bases match TRBD2. The V and J ends lost 0 bases and 3 bases, in that order; junction bases with no gene match: 3. Germline V gene data show CDR1 as SGDLS and CDR2 as YYNGEE. CDR3 length: 15 residues. CDR3 region: CASSVAGGKTDTQYF. The DNA of the CDR3 is TGTGCCAGCAGCGTAGCGGGAGGGAAGACAGATACGCAGTATTTT.

The genes are TRBV28 and TRBJ2-2, with D possibly being TRBD1 (5 bases). The germline gives CDR1 MDHEN, CDR2 SYDVKM. There are 16 residues in the CDR3. Trimming removed 3 bases from V and 4 bases from J, with 15 bases in between. The CDR3 reads CASSFVYQGITGELFF. The CDR3 coding sequence is TGTGCCAGCAGTTTCGTGTACCAGGGTATCACCGGGGAGCTGTTTTTT.